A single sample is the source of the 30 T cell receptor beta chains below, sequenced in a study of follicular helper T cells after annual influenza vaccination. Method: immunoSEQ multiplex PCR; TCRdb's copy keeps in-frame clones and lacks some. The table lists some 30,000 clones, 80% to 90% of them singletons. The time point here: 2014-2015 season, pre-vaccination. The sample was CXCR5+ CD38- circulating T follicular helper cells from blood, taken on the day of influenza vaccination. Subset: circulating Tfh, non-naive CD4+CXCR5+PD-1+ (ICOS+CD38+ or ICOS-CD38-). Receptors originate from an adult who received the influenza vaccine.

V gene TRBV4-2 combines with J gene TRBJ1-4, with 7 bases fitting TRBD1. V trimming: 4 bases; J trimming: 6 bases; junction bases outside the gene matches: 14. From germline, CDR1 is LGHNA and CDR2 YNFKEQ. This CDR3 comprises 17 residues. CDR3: CASSLWMIRGSDEKLFF. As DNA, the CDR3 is TGTGCCAGCAGCCTTTGGATGATCAGGGGGTCAGATGAAAAACTGTTTTTT.

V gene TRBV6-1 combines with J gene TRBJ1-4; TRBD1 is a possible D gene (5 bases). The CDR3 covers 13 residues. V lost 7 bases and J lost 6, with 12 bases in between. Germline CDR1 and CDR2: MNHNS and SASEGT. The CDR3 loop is CASTPTDHEKLFF. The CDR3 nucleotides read TGTGCCAGCACCCCGACAGACCATGAAAAACTGTTTTTT.

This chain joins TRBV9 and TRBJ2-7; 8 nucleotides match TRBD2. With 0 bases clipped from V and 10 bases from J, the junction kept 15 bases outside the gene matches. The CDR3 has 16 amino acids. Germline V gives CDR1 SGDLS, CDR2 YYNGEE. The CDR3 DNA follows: TGTGCCAGCAGCGTAGCTACGGGGGTAGCGGGGCCAACACAGTACTTC. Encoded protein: CASSVATGVAGPTQYF.

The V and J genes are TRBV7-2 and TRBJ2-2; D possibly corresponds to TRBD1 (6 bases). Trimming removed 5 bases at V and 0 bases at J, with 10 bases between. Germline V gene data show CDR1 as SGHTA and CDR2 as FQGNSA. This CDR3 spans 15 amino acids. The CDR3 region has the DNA TGTGCCAGCAGCCGCGGACAGCCGAACACCGGGGAGCTGTTTTTT. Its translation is CASSRGQPNTGELFF.

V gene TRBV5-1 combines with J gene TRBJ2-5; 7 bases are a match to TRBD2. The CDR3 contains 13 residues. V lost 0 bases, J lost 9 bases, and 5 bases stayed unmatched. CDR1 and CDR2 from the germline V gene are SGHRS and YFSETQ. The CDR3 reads CASSLESGLAQYF. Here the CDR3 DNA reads TGCGCCAGCAGCTTGGAGTCCGGACTAGCCCAGTACTTC.

DNA of the CDR3: TGTGCCAGCAGACCGGGACTAGCGGGGGTAGAGACCCAGTACTTC. This translates into CASRPGLAGVETQYF. The chain joins TRBV27 to TRBJ2-5, with 14 bases that match TRBD2. In germline, CDR1 is MNHEY, CDR2 SMNVEV (reference sequence). Trimming cost V 6 bases and J 4 bases; bases outside gene matches: 4. This CDR3 spans 15 amino acids.

CDR3 sequence reads: CASSFGGAGGYTF. The CDR3 DNA is TGTGCCAGCAGCTTCGGGGGTGCGGGCGGCTACACCTTC. The chain is built from TRBV7-9 and TRBJ1-2; the D gene is possibly TRBD1 (5 bases). This CDR3 spans 13 amino acids. Looked up from germline, CDR1 is SEHNR and CDR2 is FQNEAQ (reference sequence). V lost 3 bases to trimming and J lost 8 bases, with 13 bases between them.

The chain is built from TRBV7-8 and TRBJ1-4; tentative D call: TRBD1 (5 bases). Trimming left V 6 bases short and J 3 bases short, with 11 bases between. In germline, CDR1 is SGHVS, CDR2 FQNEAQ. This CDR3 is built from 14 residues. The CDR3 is CASSRDSANEKLFF. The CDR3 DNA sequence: TGTGCCAGCAGTCGGGACTCGGCTAATGAAAAACTGTTTTTT.

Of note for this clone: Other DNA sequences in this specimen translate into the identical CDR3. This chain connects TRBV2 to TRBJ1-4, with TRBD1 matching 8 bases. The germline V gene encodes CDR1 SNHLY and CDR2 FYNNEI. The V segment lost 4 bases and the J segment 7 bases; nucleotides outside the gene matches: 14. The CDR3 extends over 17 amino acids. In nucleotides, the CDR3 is TGTGCCAGCAGTGCCGGACAGGGTGTGCGCGGGGGTGAAAAACTGTTTTTT. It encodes CASSAGQGVRGGEKLFF.

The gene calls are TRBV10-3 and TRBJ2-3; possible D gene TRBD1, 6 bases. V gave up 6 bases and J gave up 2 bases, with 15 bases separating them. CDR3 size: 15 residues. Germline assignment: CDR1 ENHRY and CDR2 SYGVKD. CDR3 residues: CAIRSDSQATDTQYF. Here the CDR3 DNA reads TGTGCCATCAGGTCGGACAGCCAAGCCACAGATACGCAGTATTTT.

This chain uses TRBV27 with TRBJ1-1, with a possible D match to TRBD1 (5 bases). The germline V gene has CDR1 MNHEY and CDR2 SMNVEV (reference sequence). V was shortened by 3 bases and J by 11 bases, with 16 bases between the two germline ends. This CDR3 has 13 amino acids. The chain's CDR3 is CASSLGRRGDAFF. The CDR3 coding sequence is TGTGCCAGCAGTTTGGGTCGGAGGGGCGATGCTTTCTTT.

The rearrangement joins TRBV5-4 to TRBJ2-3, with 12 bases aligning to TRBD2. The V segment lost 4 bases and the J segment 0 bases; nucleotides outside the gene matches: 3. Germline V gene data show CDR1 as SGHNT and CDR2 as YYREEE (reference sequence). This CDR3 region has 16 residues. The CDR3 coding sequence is TGTGCCAGCAGCCTCGGACTAGCGGGAAGCACAGATACGCAGTATTTT. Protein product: CASSLGLAGSTDTQYF.

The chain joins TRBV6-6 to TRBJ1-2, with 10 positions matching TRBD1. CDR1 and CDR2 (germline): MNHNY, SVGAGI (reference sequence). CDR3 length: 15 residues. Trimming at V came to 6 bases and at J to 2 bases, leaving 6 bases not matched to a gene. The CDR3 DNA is TGTGCCAGCAGAGTGACAGGGGGCCCCAACTATGGCTACACCTTC. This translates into CASRVTGGPNYGYTF.

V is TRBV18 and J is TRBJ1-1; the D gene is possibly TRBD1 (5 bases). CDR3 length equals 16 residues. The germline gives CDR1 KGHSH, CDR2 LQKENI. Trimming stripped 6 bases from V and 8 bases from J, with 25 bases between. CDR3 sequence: CASSQAGGTLGTEAFF. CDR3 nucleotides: TGTGCCAGCTCCCAAGCGGGGGGGACTCTGGGGACCGAAGCTTTCTTT.

Written as DNA, the CDR3 is TGCGCCAGCAGCTTGGGGGCGGGAGGGCCAGGTACGCAGTATTTT. Protein product: CASSLGAGGPGTQYF. This rearrangement joins TRBV5-1 to TRBJ2-3; the match to TRBD2 covers 9 bases. After removal of 0 bases from V and 8 bases from J, the junction contained 7 bases not matched to a gene. CDR3 length equals 15 residues. The germline V gene encodes CDR1 SGHRS and CDR2 YFSETQ.

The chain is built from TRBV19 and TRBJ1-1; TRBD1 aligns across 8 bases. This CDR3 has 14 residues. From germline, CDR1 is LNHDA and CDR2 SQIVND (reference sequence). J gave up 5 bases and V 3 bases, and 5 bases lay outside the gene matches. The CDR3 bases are TGTGCCAGTAGTATCCCAGGGGGCCGGACTGAAGCTTTCTTT. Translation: CASSIPGGRTEAFF.

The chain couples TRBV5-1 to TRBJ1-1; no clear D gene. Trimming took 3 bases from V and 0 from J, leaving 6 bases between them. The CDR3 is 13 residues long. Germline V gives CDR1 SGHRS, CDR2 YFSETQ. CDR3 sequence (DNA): TGCGCCAGCAGCTCCGCTATGAACACTGAAGCTTTCTTT. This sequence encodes CASSSAMNTEAFF. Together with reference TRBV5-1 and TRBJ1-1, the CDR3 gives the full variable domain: KAGVTQTPRYLIKTRGQQVTLSCSPISGHRSVSWYQQTPGQGLQFLFEYFSETQRNKGNFPGRFSGRQFSNSRSEMNVSTLELGDSALYLCASSSAMNTEAFFGQGTRLTVV.

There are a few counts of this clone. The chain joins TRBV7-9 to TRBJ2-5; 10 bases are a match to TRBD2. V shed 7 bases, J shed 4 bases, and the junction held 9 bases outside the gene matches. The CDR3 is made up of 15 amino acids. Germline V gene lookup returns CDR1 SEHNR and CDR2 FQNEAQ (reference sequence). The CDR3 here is CASTPLAGGGETQYF. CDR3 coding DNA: TGTGCCAGCACCCCCTTAGCGGGGGGTGGAGAGACCCAGTACTTC. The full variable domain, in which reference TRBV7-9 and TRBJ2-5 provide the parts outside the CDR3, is DTGVSQNPRHKITKRGQNVTFRCDPISEHNRLYWYRQTLGQGPEFLTYFQNEAQLEKSRLLSDRFSAERPKGSFSTLEIQRTEQGDSAMYLCASTPLAGGGETQYFGPGTRLLVL.

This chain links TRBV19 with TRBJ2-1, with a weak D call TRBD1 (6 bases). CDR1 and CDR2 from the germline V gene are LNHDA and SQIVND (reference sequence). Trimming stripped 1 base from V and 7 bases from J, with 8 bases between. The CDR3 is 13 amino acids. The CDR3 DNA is TGTGCCAGTAGTATAGCAGGGGAGAATGAGCAGTTCTTC. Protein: CASSIAGENEQFF.

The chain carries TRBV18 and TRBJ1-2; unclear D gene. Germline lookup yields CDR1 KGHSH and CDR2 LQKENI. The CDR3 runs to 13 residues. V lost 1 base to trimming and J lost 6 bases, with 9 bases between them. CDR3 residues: CASSPRGGDGYTF. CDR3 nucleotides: TGTGCCAGCTCACCACGAGGAGGCGATGGCTACACCTTC. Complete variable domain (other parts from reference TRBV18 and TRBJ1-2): NAGVMQNPRHLVRRRGQEARLRCSPMKGHSHVYWYRQLPEEGLKFMVYLQKENIIDESGMPKERFSAEFPKEGPSILRIQQVVRGDSAAYFCASSPRGGDGYTFGSGTRLTVV.

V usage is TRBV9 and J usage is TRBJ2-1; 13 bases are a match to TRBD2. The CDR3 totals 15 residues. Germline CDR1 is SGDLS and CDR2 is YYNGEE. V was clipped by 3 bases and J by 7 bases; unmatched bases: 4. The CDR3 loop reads CASSATTSGRNEQFF. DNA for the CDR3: TGTGCCAGCAGCGCTACGACTAGCGGGAGGAATGAGCAGTTCTTC. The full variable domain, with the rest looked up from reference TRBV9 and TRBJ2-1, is DSGVTQTPKHLITATGQRVTLRCSPRSGDLSVYWYQQSLDQGLQFLIQYYNGEERAKGNILERFSAQQFPDLHSELNLSSLELGDSALYFCASSATTSGRNEQFFGPGTRLTVL.

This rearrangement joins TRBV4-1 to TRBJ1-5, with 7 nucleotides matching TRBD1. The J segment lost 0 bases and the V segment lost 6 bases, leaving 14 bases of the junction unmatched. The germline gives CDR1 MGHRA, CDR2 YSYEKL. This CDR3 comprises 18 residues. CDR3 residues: CASRPGQYIGDSNQPQHF. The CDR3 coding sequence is TGCGCCAGCAGACCGGGACAGTATATAGGGGATAGCAATCAGCCCCAGCATTTT.

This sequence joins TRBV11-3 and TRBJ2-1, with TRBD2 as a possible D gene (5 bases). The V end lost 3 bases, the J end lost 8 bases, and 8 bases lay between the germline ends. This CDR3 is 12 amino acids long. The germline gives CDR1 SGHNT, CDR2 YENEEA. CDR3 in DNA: TGTGCCAGCAGCTTTAACGGGGATGAGCAGTTCTTC. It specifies CASSFNGDEQFF.

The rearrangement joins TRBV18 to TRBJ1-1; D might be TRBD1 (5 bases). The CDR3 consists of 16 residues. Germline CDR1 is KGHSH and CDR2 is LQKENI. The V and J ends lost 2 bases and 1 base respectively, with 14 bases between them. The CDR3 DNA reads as TGTGCCAGCTCACCAAAGGGGATTGGGGCGAACACTGAAGCTTTCTTT. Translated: CASSPKGIGANTEAFF.

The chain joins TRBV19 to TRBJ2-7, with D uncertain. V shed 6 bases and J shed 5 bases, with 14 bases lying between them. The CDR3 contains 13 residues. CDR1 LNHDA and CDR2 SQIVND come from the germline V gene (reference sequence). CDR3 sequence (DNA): TGTGCCAGTAGCCAATCTAGATATGACGAGCAGTACTTC. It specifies CASSQSRYDEQYF.

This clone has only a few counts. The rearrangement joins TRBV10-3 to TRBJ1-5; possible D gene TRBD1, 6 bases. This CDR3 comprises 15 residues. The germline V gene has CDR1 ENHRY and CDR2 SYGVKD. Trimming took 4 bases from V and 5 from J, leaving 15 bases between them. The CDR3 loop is CAISANREGDQPQHF. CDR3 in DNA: TGTGCCATCAGTGCAAACAGGGAAGGGGATCAGCCCCAGCATTTT.

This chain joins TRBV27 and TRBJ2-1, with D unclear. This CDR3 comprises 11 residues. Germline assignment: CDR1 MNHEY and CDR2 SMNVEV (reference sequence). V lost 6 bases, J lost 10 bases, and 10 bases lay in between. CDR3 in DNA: TGTGCCAGCAGCCTGGGCCGGGAGCAGTTCTTC. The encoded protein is CASSLGREQFF.

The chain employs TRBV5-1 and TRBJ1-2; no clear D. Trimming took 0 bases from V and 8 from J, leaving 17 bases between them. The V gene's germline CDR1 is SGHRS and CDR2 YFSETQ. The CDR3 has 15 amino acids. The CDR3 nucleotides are TGCGCCAGCAGCTTGGAGGCAGGCGTCGCGGGGGGCTACACCTTC. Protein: CASSLEAGVAGGYTF.

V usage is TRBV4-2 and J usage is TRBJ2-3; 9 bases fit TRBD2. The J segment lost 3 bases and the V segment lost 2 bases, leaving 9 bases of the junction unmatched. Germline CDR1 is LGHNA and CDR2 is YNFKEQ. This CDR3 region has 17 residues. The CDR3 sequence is CASSQKAAGGQTDTQYF. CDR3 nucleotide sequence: TGTGCCAGCAGCCAAAAGGCGGCGGGAGGGCAGACAGATACGCAGTATTTT.

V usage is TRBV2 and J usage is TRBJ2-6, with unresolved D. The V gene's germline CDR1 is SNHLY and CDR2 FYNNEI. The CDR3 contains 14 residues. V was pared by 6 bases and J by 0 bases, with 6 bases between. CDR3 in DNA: TGTGCCAGCAGCCCGAGCTCTGGGGCCAACGTCCTGACTTTC. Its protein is CASSPSSGANVLTF.